This TCR beta chain was documented in a study of blood T cell repertoires in COVID-19. Study-wide background: Acute and convalescent COVID-19 samples came from the United States, Italy and Spain. T cells, B-cell-depleted T cells, or PBMCs provided the cDNA or gDNA that served as material.

In the authors' methods: Amplified reference gene primers provided the basis for estimating nucleated cell counts. Profiled with immunoSEQ multiplex PCR; TCRdb holds only in-frame clones, not every one. V and J calls and clone size are copied from that table; D and trimming were computed from the DNA. This table has approximately 230,000 clones, around 80% appearing once. Material for sequencing was peripheral blood. The receptor comes from a man older than 75 with acute or convalescent COVID-19.

The CDR3 nucleotides are TGCGCCAGCAGCTTGGGGCTAGCGGGTGGCGTCCACGAGCAGTACTTC. Amino acids: CASSLGLAGGVHEQYF. V gene TRBV5-1 combines with J gene TRBJ2-7; TRBD2 matches at 8 bases. This CDR3 is built from 16 residues. Unmatched junction bases numbered 10, after V lost 0 bases and J lost 5 bases. Germline V gene sequence: CDR1 SGHRS, CDR2 YFSETQ.